This T cell receptor beta chain is from a study of PD-1 blockade in classical Hodgkin lymphoma. Time point here: cycle 4 day 1 (C4D1), after less than 7 weeks of nivolumab. Autologous stem cell transplantation was followed by relapse in every patient, and brentuximab vedotin exposure varied. Magnetic depletion of unwanted cells isolated CD4+ T cells from thawed PBMCs. Only in-frame clones appear in the TCRdb table, and some are missing; sequencing was by immunoSEQ multiplex PCR. The sample records fewer than 35,000 clones, under 90% being singletons. Looked up from germline, CDR1 is SGHRS and CDR2 is YFSETQ. This CDR3 comprises 12 residues. The V end was cut by 4 bases, the J end by 4 bases, with 8 bases between.

This chain links TRBV5-1 with TRBJ1-1; perhaps TRBD1 as D (5 bases). The sequence derives from a human donor with classical Hodgkin lymphoma. The sample here was CD4+ T cells from blood, taken before the fourth cycle of nivolumab. CDR3 in amino acids: CASSHDSTEAFF. DNA of the CDR3: TGCGCCAGCAGCCACGACAGCACTGAAGCTTTCTTT.